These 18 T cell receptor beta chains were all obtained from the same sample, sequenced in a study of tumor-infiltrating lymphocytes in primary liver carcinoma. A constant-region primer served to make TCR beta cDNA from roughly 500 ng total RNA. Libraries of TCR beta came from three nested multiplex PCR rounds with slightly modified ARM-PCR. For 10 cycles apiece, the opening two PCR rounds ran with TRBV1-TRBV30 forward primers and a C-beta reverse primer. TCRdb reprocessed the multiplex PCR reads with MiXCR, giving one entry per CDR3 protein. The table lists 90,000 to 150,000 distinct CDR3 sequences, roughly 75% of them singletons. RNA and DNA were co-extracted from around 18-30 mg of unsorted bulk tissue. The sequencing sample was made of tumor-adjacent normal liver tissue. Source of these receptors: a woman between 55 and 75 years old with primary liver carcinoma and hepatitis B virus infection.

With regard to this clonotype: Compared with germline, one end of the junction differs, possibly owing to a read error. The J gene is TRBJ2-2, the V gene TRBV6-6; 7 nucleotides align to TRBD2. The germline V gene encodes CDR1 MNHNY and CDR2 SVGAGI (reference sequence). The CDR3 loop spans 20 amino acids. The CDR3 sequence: CASSYSKSSSGRANTGELLF. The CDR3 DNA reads TGTGCCAGCAGTTACTCGAAAAGTAGTAGCGGGCGAGCGAACACCGGGGAGCTGTTATTT.

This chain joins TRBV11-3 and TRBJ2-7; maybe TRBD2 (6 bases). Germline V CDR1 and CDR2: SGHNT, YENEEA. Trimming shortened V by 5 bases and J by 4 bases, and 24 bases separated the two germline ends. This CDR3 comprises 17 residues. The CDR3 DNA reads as TGTGCCAGCAGCCCGGTCCGTGCGGGATTAGGTACGTACGAGCAGTACTTC. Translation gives CASSPVRAGLGTYEQYF. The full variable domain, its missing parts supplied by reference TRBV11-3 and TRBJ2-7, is EAGVVQSPRYKIIEKKQPVAFWCNPISGHNTLYWYLQNLGQGPELLIRYENEEAVDDSQLPKDRFSAERLKGVDSTLKIQPAELGDSAVYLCASSPVRAGLGTYEQYFGPGTRLTVT.

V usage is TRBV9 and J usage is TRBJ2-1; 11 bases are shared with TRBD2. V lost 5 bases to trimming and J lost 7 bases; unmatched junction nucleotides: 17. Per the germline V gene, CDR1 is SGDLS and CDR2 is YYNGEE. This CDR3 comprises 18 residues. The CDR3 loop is CASSMGLAGGLGGNEQFF. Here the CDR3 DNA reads TGTGCCAGCAGTATGGGGCTAGCGGGAGGATTAGGCGGTAATGAGCAGTTCTTC.

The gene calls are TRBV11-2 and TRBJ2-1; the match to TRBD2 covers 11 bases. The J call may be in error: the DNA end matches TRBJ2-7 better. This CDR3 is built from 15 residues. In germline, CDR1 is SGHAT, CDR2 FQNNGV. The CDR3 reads CDISLGTSGYNEQYF. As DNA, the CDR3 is TGTGACATCAGCTTAGGGACTAGCGGTTACAATGAGCAGTACTTC.

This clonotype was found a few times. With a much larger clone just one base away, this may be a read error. CDR3 amino acids: CTSSLRGWGYTF. In DNA, the CDR3 is TGTACCAGCAGTTTACGGGGCTGGGGCTACACCTTC. The chain uses TRBV12-3 or TRBV12-4 and TRBJ1-2; tentatively, D is TRBD1 (5 bases). CDR3 length: 12 residues.

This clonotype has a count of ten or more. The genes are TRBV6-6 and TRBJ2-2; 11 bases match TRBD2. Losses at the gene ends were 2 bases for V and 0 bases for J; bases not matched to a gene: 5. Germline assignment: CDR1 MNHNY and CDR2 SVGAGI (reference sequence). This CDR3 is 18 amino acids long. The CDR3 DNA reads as TGTGCCAGCAGTTACCCAGGGACTAGCGGACCGAACACCGGGGAGCTGTTTTTT. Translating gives CASSYPGTSGPNTGELFF.

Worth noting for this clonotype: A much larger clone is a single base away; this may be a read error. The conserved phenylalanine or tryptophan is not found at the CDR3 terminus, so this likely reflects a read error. CDR3 sequence: CASSPVGGRANYGYTL. The CDR3 DNA follows: TGTGCCAGCAGCCCGGTGGGGGGCCGAGCTAACTATGGCTACACCCTC. The rearrangement links TRBV7-9 to TRBJ1-2; TRBD1 might be the D (6 bases). Between the trimmed V and J ends, which lost 5 bases and 0 bases, there was a span of 16 bases. The CDR3 loop spans 16 amino acids. Per germline, CDR1 SEHNR and CDR2 FQNEAQ (reference sequence).

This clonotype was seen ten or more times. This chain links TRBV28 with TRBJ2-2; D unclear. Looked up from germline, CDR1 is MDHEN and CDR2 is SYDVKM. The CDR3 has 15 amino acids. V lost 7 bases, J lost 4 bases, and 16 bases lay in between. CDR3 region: CASTPPSVFTGELFF. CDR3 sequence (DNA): TGTGCCAGCACCCCGCCCAGCGTGTTCACCGGGGAGCTGTTTTTT.

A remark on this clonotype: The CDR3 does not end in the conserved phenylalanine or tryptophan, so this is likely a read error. CDR3 nucleotides: TGTGCAAGCAGCTCAAACGGACACCTTAGAAGTGAAGAACTGTTTTTA. Translating it yields CASSSNGHLRSEELFL. The chain recombines TRBV11-2 with TRBJ1-4, with a tentative D call TRBD1 (5 bases). The CDR3 consists of 16 residues. From germline, CDR1 is SGHAT and CDR2 FQNNGV.

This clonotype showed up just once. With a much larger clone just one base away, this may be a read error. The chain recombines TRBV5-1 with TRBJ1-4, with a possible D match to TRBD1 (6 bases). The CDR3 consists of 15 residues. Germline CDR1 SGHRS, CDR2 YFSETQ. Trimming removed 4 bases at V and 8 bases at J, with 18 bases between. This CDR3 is CASSLRGTRTEKLFF. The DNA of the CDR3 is TGCGCCAGCAGCCTCAGGGGAACCCGGACCGAAAAACTGTTTTTT.

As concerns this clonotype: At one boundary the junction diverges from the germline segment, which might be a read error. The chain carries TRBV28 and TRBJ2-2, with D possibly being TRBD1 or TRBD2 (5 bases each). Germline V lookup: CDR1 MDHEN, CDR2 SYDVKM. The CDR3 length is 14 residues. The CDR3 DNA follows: TGTACCAGCAGTTGGGGACGGTACACCGGAGAGCTGTTTTTT. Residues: CTSSWGRYTGELFF.

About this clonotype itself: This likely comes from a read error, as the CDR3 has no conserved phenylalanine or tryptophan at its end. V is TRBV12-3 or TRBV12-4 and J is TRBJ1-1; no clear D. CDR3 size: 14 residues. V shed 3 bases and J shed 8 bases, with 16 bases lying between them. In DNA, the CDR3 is TGTGCCAGCAGTTTGGGGATATCGATAGGCGAAGCTTTCTCT. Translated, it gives CASSLGISIGEAFS.

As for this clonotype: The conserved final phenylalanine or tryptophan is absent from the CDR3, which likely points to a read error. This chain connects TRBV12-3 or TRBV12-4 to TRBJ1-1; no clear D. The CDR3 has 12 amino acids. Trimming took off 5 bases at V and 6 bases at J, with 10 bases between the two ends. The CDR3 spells CASSDVWAEAFS. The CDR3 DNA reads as TGTGCCAGCAGTGACGTATGGGCTGAAGCTTTCTCT.

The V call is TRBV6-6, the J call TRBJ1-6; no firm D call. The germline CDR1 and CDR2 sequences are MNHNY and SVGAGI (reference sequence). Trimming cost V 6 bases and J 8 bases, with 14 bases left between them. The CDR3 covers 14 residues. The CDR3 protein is CASSLGREYSPLHF. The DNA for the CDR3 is TGTGCCAGCAGCCTTGGCCGGGAGTATTCACCCCTCCACTTT.

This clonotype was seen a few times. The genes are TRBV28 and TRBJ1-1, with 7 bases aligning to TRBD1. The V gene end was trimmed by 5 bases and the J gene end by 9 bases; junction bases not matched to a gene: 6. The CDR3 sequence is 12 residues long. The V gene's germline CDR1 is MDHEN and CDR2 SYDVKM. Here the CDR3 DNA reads TGTGCCAGCAGTCCCGGGACAGATCAAGCTTTCTTT. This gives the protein CASSPGTDQAFF. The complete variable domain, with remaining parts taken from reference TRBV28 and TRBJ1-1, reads DVKVTQSSRYLVKRTGEKVFLECVQDMDHENMFWYRQDPGLGLRLIYFSYDVKMKEKGDIPEGYSVSREKKERFSLILESASTNQTSMYLCASSPGTDQAFFGQGTRLTVV.

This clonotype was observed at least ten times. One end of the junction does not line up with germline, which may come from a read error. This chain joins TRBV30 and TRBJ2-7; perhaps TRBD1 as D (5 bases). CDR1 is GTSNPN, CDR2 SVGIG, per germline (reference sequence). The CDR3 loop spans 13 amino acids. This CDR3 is CAWSVQVGAQQDF. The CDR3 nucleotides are TGTGCCTGGAGTGTACAGGTCGGAGCCCAGCAGGACTTC.

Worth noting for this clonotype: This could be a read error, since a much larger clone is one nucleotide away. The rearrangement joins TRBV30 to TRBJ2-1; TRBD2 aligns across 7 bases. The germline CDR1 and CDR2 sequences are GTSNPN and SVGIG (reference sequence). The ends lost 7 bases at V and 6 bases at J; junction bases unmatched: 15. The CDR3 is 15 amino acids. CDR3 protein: CAFRDRLAFCNEQFF. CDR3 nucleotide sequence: TGTGCCTTCAGAGACCGACTAGCATTCTGCAATGAGCAGTTCTTC.

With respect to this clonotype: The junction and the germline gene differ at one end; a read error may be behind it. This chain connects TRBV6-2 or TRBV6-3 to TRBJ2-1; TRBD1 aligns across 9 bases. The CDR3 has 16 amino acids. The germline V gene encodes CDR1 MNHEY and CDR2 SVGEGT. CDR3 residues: CASSYSMLTGGNEQPF. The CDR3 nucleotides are TGTGCCAGCAGTTACTCAATGTTGACAGGGGGTAATGAGCAGCCCTTC.